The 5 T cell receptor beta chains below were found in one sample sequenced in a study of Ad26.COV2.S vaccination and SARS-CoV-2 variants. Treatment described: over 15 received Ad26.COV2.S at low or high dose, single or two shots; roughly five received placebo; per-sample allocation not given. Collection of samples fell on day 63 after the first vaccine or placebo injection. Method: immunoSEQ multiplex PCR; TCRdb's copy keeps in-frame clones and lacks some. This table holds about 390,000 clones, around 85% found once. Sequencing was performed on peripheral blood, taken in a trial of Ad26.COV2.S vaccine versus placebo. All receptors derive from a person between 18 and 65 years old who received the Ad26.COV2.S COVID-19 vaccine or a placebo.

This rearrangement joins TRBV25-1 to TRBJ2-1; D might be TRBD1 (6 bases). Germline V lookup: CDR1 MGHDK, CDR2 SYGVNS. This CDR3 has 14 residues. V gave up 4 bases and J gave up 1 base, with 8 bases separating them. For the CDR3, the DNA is TGTGCCAGCAGTGCGCAGGGGTCCTACAATGAGCAGTTCTTC. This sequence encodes CASSAQGSYNEQFF.

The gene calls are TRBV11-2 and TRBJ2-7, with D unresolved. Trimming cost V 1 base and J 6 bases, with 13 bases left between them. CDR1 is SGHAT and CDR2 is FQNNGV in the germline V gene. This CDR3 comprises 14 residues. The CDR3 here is CASSLVADVSEQYF. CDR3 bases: TGTGCCAGCAGCTTAGTAGCCGACGTTAGCGAGCAGTACTTC.

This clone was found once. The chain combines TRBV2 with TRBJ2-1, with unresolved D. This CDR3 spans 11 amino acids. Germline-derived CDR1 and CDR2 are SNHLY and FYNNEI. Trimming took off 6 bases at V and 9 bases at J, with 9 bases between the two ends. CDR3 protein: CASSLGGEQFF. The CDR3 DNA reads TGTGCCAGCAGCCTTGGTGGTGAGCAGTTCTTC.

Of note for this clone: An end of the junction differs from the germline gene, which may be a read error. CDR3 sequence (DNA): TGTGCCAGCAGGGAAGATAACTATGGCTACACCTTC. Its translation: CASREDNYGYTF. This chain connects TRBV2 to TRBJ1-2; D ambiguous. Looked up from germline, CDR1 is SNHLY and CDR2 is FYNNEI. The CDR3 contains 12 residues.

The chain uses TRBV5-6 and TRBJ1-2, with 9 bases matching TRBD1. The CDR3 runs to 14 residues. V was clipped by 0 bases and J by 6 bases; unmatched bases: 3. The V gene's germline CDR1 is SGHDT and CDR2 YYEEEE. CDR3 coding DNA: TGTGCCAGCAGCTTGGCGACAGGGGGAGATGGCTACACCTTC. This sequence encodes CASSLATGGDGYTF.